The 8 T cell receptor beta chains below were found in one sample sequenced in a study of blood T cells in healthy people across ages. A second PCR of roughly 7 to 11 cycles used a sample-barcoded 5' primer and a J-beta primer mix. One entry per CDR3 protein, called by TCRdb with MiXCR from the 5' RACE reads. The sample records 1.2 million to 1.5 million distinct CDR3 sequences, about 40% being singletons. The sequencing input was blood. These receptors originate from a woman aged 18-29 years in good health.

This clonotype has a handful of counts. The V and J genes are TRBV5-1 and TRBJ2-7, with D tentatively TRBD1 (5 bases). V gave up 4 bases and J gave up 0 bases, with 11 bases separating them. The CDR3 has 14 amino acids. Germline values: CDR1 SGHRS, CDR2 YFSETQ. Written as DNA, the CDR3 is TGCGCCAGCAGCCCAGAACAGGCCTCCTACGAGCAGTACTTC. Translation: CASSPEQASYEQYF.

This chain uses TRBV20-1 with TRBJ2-3; 9 nucleotides align to TRBD2. Trimming removed 4 bases from V and 2 bases from J; junction bases left unmatched: 7. The CDR3 is made up of 15 amino acids. CDR1 and CDR2 (germline): DFQATT, SNEGSKA (reference sequence). This chain's CDR3 is CSAIGAGGPTDTQYF. The CDR3 DNA sequence: TGCAGTGCTATAGGAGCGGGAGGTCCCACAGATACGCAGTATTTT.

CDR3 residues: CASSDGTGANYGYTF. CDR3 DNA: TGTGCCAGCAGTGACGGGACAGGGGCTAACTATGGCTACACCTTC. The V and J genes are TRBV6-5 and TRBJ1-2; TRBD1 matches 10 bases. This CDR3 comprises 15 residues. Germline CDR1 MNHEY, CDR2 SVGAGI. V lost 5 bases to trimming and J lost 0 bases; unmatched junction nucleotides: 3.

The CDR3 sequence is CASSTLAGVLETQYF. As DNA, the CDR3 is TGCGCCAGCAGCACACTAGCGGGAGTGTTAGAGACCCAGTACTTC. V usage is TRBV5-1 and J usage is TRBJ2-5; 11 nucleotides agree with TRBD2. V lost 4 bases, J lost 4 bases, and 6 bases stayed unmatched. The CDR3 covers 15 residues. CDR1 and CDR2 from the germline V gene are SGHRS and YFSETQ.

This clonotype came up many times. V gene TRBV2 combines with J gene TRBJ2-7, with 11 nucleotides matching TRBD2. Per the germline V gene, CDR1 is SNHLY and CDR2 is FYNNEI. The ends lost 6 bases at V and 3 bases at J; junction bases unmatched: 10. There are 16 residues in the CDR3. The CDR3, as DNA: TGTGCCAGCAGCGACGGGACTAGCGGAGTCCTCTACGAGCAGTACTTC. It is translated as CASSDGTSGVLYEQYF.

The chain couples TRBV9 to TRBJ1-5; D gene uncertain. This CDR3 contains 16 residues. The V and J ends lost 3 bases and 2 bases respectively, with 15 bases between them. Per germline, CDR1 SGDLS and CDR2 YYNGEE. CDR3 sequence (DNA): TGTGCCAGCAGCGCCAGCCATCCTCGCGGCAATCAGCCCCAGCATTTT. Residues: CASSASHPRGNQPQHF. The full variable domain, its missing parts supplied by reference TRBV9 and TRBJ1-5, is DSGVTQTPKHLITATGQRVTLRCSPRSGDLSVYWYQQSLDQGLQFLIQYYNGEERAKGNILERFSAQQFPDLHSELNLSSLELGDSALYFCASSASHPRGNQPQHFGDGTRLSIL.

This clonotype showed up just a few times. The chain links TRBV12-3 or TRBV12-4 to TRBJ2-3; no clear D. Trimming pared 4 bases from V and 3 bases from J, leaving 14 bases between. CDR3 size: 15 residues. The CDR3 loop is CASSWADAGTDTQYF. The DNA of the CDR3 is TGTGCCAGCAGTTGGGCGGACGCCGGTACAGATACGCAGTATTTT.

The rearrangement links TRBV12-3 or TRBV12-4 to TRBJ2-7; TRBD1 is a possible D gene (5 bases). The CDR3 runs to 15 residues. V lost 2 bases and J lost 2, with 13 bases in between. For the CDR3, the DNA is TGTGCCAGCAGTTTAAAGGCTAGGGGAACCTACGAGCAGTACTTC. Translated: CASSLKARGTYEQYF.